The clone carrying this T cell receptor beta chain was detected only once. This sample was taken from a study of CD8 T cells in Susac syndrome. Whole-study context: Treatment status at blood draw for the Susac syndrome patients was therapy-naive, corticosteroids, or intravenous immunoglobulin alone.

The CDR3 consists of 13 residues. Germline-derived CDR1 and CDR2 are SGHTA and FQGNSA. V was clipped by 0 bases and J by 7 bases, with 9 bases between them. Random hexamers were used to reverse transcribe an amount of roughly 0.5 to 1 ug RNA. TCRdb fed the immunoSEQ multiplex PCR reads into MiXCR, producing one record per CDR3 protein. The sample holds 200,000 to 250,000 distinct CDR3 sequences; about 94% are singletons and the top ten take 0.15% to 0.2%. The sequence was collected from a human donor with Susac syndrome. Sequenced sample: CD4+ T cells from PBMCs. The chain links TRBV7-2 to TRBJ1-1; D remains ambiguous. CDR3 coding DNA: TGTGCCAGCAGCTTAGCGCCTCGGGATGAAGCTTTCTTT. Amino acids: CASSLAPRDEAFF.